The 21 T cell receptor beta chains below were found in one sample sequenced in a study of T cell responses to AZD1222 COVID-19 vaccine. TCRdb's table, derived via immunoSEQ multiplex PCR, lists solely in-frame clones and lacks some. The sample carries around 70,000 clones, 87% recorded once. The source material was peripheral blood, sampled 28 days after the second AZD1222 dose. The receptor source for this set is an adult who received the AZD1222 COVID-19 vaccine.

The V gene is TRBV6-5, the J gene TRBJ1-1; 9 bases are shared with TRBD1. The germline gives CDR1 MNHEY, CDR2 SVGAGI. J lost 8 bases, V lost 0 bases, and 7 bases had no gene match. The CDR3 totals 15 residues. The CDR3 bases are TGTGCCAGCAGTTACTCGCGACAGGGGGGCGCCGAAGCTTTCTTT. Its translation: CASSYSRQGGAEAFF.

On this clone: One end of the junction fails to match germline, which may point to a read error. The genes are TRBV7-7 and TRBJ2-1; D is unclear. CDR1 is SSHAT, CDR2 FNYEAQ, per germline (reference sequence). The CDR3 is 13 residues long. The CDR3 DNA follows: TGTGCTAGCAGCTTAGGGCCCTACAATGAGCAGTTCTTC. This encodes CASSLGPYNEQFF.

This chain links TRBV9 with TRBJ2-1, with D perhaps given as TRBD1 or TRBD2 (6 bases each). Per germline, CDR1 SGDLS and CDR2 YYNGEE. Trimming stripped 1 base from V and 10 bases from J, with 15 bases between. This CDR3 has 14 residues. Here the CDR3 DNA reads TGTGCCAGCAGCGTAAGGGGGGCGGAGGAAGAGCAGTTCTTC. Protein sequence: CASSVRGAEEEQFF.

V gene TRBV5-4 combines with J gene TRBJ2-7; D possibly corresponds to TRBD1 (5 bases). Germline lookup yields CDR1 SGHNT and CDR2 YYREEE (reference sequence). The CDR3 loop spans 13 amino acids. V lost 7 bases and J lost 3, with 14 bases in between. DNA of the CDR3: TGTGCCAGCTCCTTGGACACGTTCTACGAGCAGTACTTC. Protein sequence: CASSLDTFYEQYF. Full variable domain (remainder filled in from reference TRBV5-4 and TRBJ2-7): ETGVTQSPTHLIKTRGQQVTLRCSSQSGHNTVSWYQQALGQGPQFIFQYYREEENGRGNFPPRFSGLQFPNYSSELNVNALELDDSALYLCASSLDTFYEQYFGPGTRLTVT.

V and J are TRBV19 and TRBJ2-7; 8 positions agree with TRBD1. The CDR3 is 15 amino acids. CDR1 LNHDA and CDR2 SQIVND come from the germline V gene (reference sequence). The trim removed 4 bases at V and 7 bases at J, leaving 12 bases unmatched. This CDR3 reads CASSTRRTGRGEQYF. DNA for the CDR3: TGTGCCAGTAGTACCCGGCGGACAGGGCGGGGAGAGCAGTACTTC.

The chain joins TRBV5-4 to TRBJ2-7; D gene ambiguous. Germline V gene data show CDR1 as SGHNT and CDR2 as YYREEE (reference sequence). The germline V and J ends were trimmed by 0 bases and 6 bases, with 13 bases remaining between them. This CDR3 has 14 residues. The CDR3 region is CASSLDALGSEQYF. In DNA form, the CDR3 reads TGTGCCAGCAGCTTGGATGCCCTTGGGTCCGAGCAGTACTTC.

The chain carries TRBV27 and TRBJ2-7, with 7 positions matching TRBD2. The V gene end was trimmed by 8 bases and the J gene end by 3 bases; junction bases not matched to a gene: 7. CDR3 length: 13 amino acids. Germline V lookup: CDR1 MNHEY, CDR2 SMNVEV (reference sequence). The CDR3 spells CASRGAGLYEQYF. The CDR3 bases are TGTGCCAGCCGGGGAGCGGGACTCTACGAGCAGTACTTC.

The CDR3 region is CASSLERQQFF. CDR3 bases: TGTGCCAGCAGCTTAGAACGCCAGCAGTTCTTC. This rearrangement joins TRBV13 to TRBJ2-1; D gene ambiguous. CDR3 length: 11 residues. The germline V gene has CDR1 PRHDT and CDR2 FYEKMQ (reference sequence). The V and J ends lost 1 base and 11 bases respectively, with 6 bases between them.

A few counts support this clone. CDR3 loop: CASHSPHATGWGSPLHF. Here the CDR3 DNA reads TGTGCCTCCCATAGCCCCCACGCGACAGGCTGGGGTTCACCCCTCCACTTT. The V gene is TRBV19, the J gene TRBJ1-6; perhaps TRBD1 as D (6 bases). This CDR3 spans 17 amino acids. Germline CDR1 reads LNHDA; CDR2 reads SQIVND (reference sequence). V was trimmed by 11 bases and J by 9 bases, leaving 29 bases between them.

This chain connects TRBV28 to TRBJ1-4; perhaps TRBD1 as D (5 bases). Trimming shortened V by 6 bases and J by 0 bases, and 23 bases separated the two germline ends. The germline V gene has CDR1 MDHEN and CDR2 SYDVKM. The CDR3 has 19 residues. The CDR3 reads CASSSHAVRQGATNEKLFF. The CDR3 DNA sequence: TGTGCCAGCAGCTCCCACGCCGTTCGGCAGGGAGCAACTAATGAAAAACTGTTTTTT.

The chain links TRBV3-1 (or the pseudogene TRBV3-2) to TRBJ1-1, with 8 nucleotides matching TRBD1. CDR1 and CDR2 from the germline V gene are LGHDT and YNNKEL (reference sequence). There are 15 residues in the CDR3. The J segment lost 2 bases and the V segment lost 4 bases, leaving 6 bases of the junction unmatched. For the CDR3, the DNA is TGTGCCAGCAGCCCGGGTACAGGGGGTAACACTGAAGCTTTCTTT. Amino acids: CASSPGTGGNTEAFF.

The J gene is TRBJ2-1, the V gene TRBV9; 10 nucleotides agree with TRBD2. The CDR3 covers 14 residues. CDR1 and CDR2 (germline): SGDLS, YYNGEE. V shed 3 bases and J 8 bases; nucleotides not matched to a gene: 5. The CDR3 DNA reads as TGTGCCAGCAGCGGCGGGACTAGCGTTCATGAGCAGTTCTTC. Amino acid sequence: CASSGGTSVHEQFF.

This clone has a single count. The J gene is TRBJ2-5, the V gene TRBV20-1; TRBD2 matches at 14 bases. Germline V lookup: CDR1 DFQATT, CDR2 SNEGSKA (reference sequence). This CDR3 spans 16 amino acids. V was pared by 3 bases and J by 4 bases, with 7 bases of the junction left unmatched. The CDR3 DNA follows: TGCAGTGCTAGTAACCCGGGACTAGCGGGAGTAGAGACCCAGTACTTC. Protein sequence: CSASNPGLAGVETQYF.

The chain couples TRBV18 to TRBJ2-1; D call uncertain. Germline-derived CDR1 and CDR2 are KGHSH and LQKENI. The CDR3 runs to 13 residues. Trimming took 1 base from V and 9 from J, leaving 10 bases between them. The CDR3 spells CASSPLDSSEQFF. The CDR3 DNA reads as TGTGCCAGCTCACCACTCGACTCGAGTGAGCAGTTCTTC.

The V gene is TRBV5-4, the J gene TRBJ2-7; TRBD1 agrees at 9 bases. The V and J ends lost 4 bases and 2 bases, in that order; junction bases with no gene match: 4. This CDR3 region has 14 residues. Germline V gene sequence: CDR1 SGHNT, CDR2 YYREEE (reference sequence). The CDR3 DNA follows: TGTGCCAGCAGCCTCCGACAGGGGGCCTACGAGCAGTACTTC. Protein sequence: CASSLRQGAYEQYF.

The rearrangement links TRBV3-1 (or the pseudogene TRBV3-2) to TRBJ1-6, with D hard to call. Germline values: CDR1 LGHDT, CDR2 YNNKEL (reference sequence). V lost 2 bases and J lost 7, with 12 bases in between. CDR3 length: 15 residues. In nucleotides, the CDR3 is TGTGCCAGCAGCCAAAGGGCGTCGGGAAATTCACCCCTCCACTTT. This sequence encodes CASSQRASGNSPLHF.

The rearrangement links TRBV30 to TRBJ2-7, with a possible D match to TRBD1 (6 bases). Germline V lookup: CDR1 GTSNPN, CDR2 SVGIG (reference sequence). The V and J ends lost 1 base and 1 base respectively, with 14 bases between them. The CDR3 extends over 15 amino acids. In DNA, the CDR3 is TGTGCCTGGAGTGGAGGACAGTCATATTCCTACGAGCAGTACTTC. This sequence encodes CAWSGGQSYSYEQYF.

The genes are TRBV12-3 or TRBV12-4 and TRBJ2-7; 7 nucleotides agree with TRBD2. The CDR3 has 13 amino acids. V lost 6 bases and J lost 2; bases outside the gene matches: 4. The CDR3 reads CASSASGPYEQYF. The CDR3 nucleotides read TGTGCCAGCAGCGCTAGCGGCCCCTACGAGCAGTACTTC.

The gene calls are TRBV18 and TRBJ2-7; TRBD2 agrees at 11 bases. From germline, CDR1 is KGHSH and CDR2 LQKENI. This CDR3 comprises 14 residues. Losses at the gene ends were 5 bases for V and 0 bases for J; bases not matched to a gene: 0. The CDR3 bases are TGTGCCAGCTCAGGACTAGCGGGCTCCTACGAGCAGTACTTC. It codes for CASSGLAGSYEQYF. Looking up the rest from reference TRBV18 and TRBJ2-7 gives the full variable domain: NAGVMQNPRHLVRRRGQEARLRCSPMKGHSHVYWYRQLPEEGLKFMVYLQKENIIDESGMPKERFSAEFPKEGPSILRIQQVVRGDSAAYFCASSGLAGSYEQYFGPGTRLTVT.

V is TRBV19 and J is TRBJ2-1; a possible D gene is TRBD1 (5 bases). V lost 3 bases and J lost 5, with 17 bases in between. CDR3 length: 16 amino acids. Germline CDR1 and CDR2: LNHDA and SQIVND (reference sequence). The CDR3 DNA reads as TGTGCCAGTAGTATTCCTCTAGGGGCTGGCAACAATGAGCAGTTCTTC. It yields the protein CASSIPLGAGNNEQFF.

The chain is built from TRBV27 and TRBJ1-2; no firm D call. Trimming shortened V by 5 bases and J by 2 bases, and 12 bases separated the two germline ends. Germline V gene sequence: CDR1 MNHEY, CDR2 SMNVEV (reference sequence). The CDR3 is 14 amino acids. The CDR3 DNA is TGTGCCAGCAGTCGACGCGTACAGAACTATGGCTACACCTTC. This encodes CASSRRVQNYGYTF.